This paragraph covers one TCR beta chain sequence. Its antigen is still unknown. The protocol was immunoSEQ multiplex PCR, while the TCRdb copy is restricted to in-frame clones and leaves out a portion. The data show 38,000 or so clones, about 87% seen once. This entry belongs to a study of CD8 T cells in acute hepatitis C reinfection. Findings of the study overall: NS3-1073 specific cells were too rare to sort at chronic follow-up. Few CDR3s matched those for other epitopes. TRBV04 and TRBV06 were preferentially used in all groups, not explained by naive pool overrepresentation. No group differed significantly in the high NS3-1073 repertoire diversity.

CDR1 and CDR2 from the germline V gene are GTSNPN and SVGIG (reference sequence). The CDR3 is made up of 14 amino acids. Trimming removed 2 bases from V and 8 bases from J, with 15 bases in between. The time point here: naive CD8 control sorted from an acute-time-point sample. J is TRBJ1-4 and V is TRBV30; possibly TRBD1 for D (5 bases). This TCR derives from a man aged 30 to 45 with chronic hepatitis C. The sequencing input was naive CD8+ T cells from PBMCs. DNA of the CDR3: TGTGCCTGGAGTTGGGGCGGAGTGCGGGAAAAACTGTTTTTT. Its translation is CAWSWGGVREKLFF.